The 32 T cell receptor beta chains below come from one sample, sequenced in a study of tumor and adjacent non-tumor tissue in lung cancer. A modified ARM-PCR protocol with three rounds of nested PCR amplified TCRbeta. TCRdb ran MiXCR on the multiplex PCR reads and lists one entry per CDR3 protein. This table has about 85,000 distinct CDR3 sequences, about 61% appearing once. RNA was extracted from bulk tissue without any cell sorting. The material sequenced was lung tumor tissue. The receptors come from a man in his 70s with non-small cell lung cancer.

In regard to this clonotype: A clone one base away is much larger, so this may be a read error. This chain connects TRBV6-2 or TRBV6-3 to TRBJ2-1; 11 bases fit TRBD2. Per germline, CDR1 MNHEY and CDR2 SVGEGT. CDR3 length: 14 residues. The CDR3 loop reads CVSRWTSGYNEQFF. In DNA form, the CDR3 reads TGTGTCAGCAGATGGACTAGCGGGTACAATGAGCAGTTCTTC.

Note on this clonotype: Being one base from a much bigger clone, this may be a read error. The rearrangement joins TRBV9 to TRBJ2-7; D remains ambiguous. This CDR3 is 14 amino acids long. Germline V CDR1 and CDR2: SGDLS, YYNGEE. The ends were cut back, 1 base at V and 4 bases at J, with 12 bases in the middle. As DNA, the CDR3 is TGTGCCAGCAGCGTAAAGGCCCGGGCGTACGAGCAGTACTTC. The encoded protein is CASSVKARAYEQYF.

V is TRBV11-2 and J is TRBJ2-2; the D is unclear. The CDR3 loop spans 13 amino acids. Trimming removed 5 bases at V and 5 bases at J, with 9 bases between. CDR1 is SGHAT, CDR2 FQNNGV, per germline. In DNA form, the CDR3 reads TGTGCCAGCAGCCGCACTAAGACCGGGGAGCTGTTTTTT. It yields the protein CASSRTKTGELFF. The variable domain in full, completed from reference TRBV11-2 and TRBJ2-2, reads EAGVAQSPRYKIIEKRQSVAFWCNPISGHATLYWYQQILGQGPKLLIQFQNNGVVDDSQLPKDRFSAERLKGVDSTLKIQPAKLEDSAVYLCASSRTKTGELFFGEGSRLTVL.

Concerning this clonotype itself: The junction and the germline gene differ at one end; a read error may be behind it. The genes are TRBV4-1 and TRBJ2-5, with D hard to call. Germline CDR1 and CDR2: MGHRA and YSYEKL. The CDR3 runs 12 residues. CDR3 sequence: CASSQGRETQYF. The CDR3 region has the DNA TGCGCTAGCAGCCAAGGCCGGGAGACCCAGTACTTC.

This clonotype was counted between two and nine times. Here the CDR3 omits its conserved ending phenylalanine or tryptophan, so a read error is the likely source. The DNA is left out, because the CDR3 cannot be placed on it with certainty; the CDR3 is given as TCRdb lists it. The chain couples TRBV4-1 to TRBJ2-7; TRBD2, the D gene given by the table, was not confirmed from the DNA. Germline V gene sequence: CDR1 MGHRA, CDR2 YSYEKL. The CDR3 is 16 amino acids in total, end residues counted. The CDR3 region is CASSQHRVAGYYEQYY.

The chain has TRBV5-4 and TRBJ2-1; D is undetermined. The CDR3 contains 15 residues. The V and J ends lost 4 bases and 0 bases respectively, with 11 bases between them. Germline CDR1 is SGHNT and CDR2 is YYREEE (reference sequence). The CDR3, as DNA: TGTGCCAGCAGCATGGACGTCACCTCCTACAATGAGCAGTTCTTC. Translating gives CASSMDVTSYNEQFF.

This clonotype was observed a handful of times. This may come from a read error, since a much larger clone is one base off. The chain recombines TRBV10-3 with TRBJ2-3, with D unclear. Germline V gene data show CDR1 as ENHRY and CDR2 as SYGVKD. This CDR3 contains 15 residues. The CDR3 reads CAISESVPSTDMQYF. In DNA form, the CDR3 reads TGTGCCATCAGTGAGAGTGTCCCGTCCACAGATATGCAGTATTTT.

As to this clonotype: Since the CDR3 does not end with the conserved phenylalanine or tryptophan, this likely comes from a read error. The J gene is TRBJ2-5, the V gene TRBV4-1, with a tentative D call TRBD2 (6 bases). The CDR3 contains 14 residues. Germline lookup yields CDR1 MGHRA and CDR2 YSYEKL. The CDR3 region has the DNA TGTGCCAGCGGGCGAGGGGCGCTGGGAGAGACTCAGTACGTC. This encodes CASGRGALGETQYV.

About this clonotype itself: A clone one base away is much larger, so this may be a read error. CDR3 protein: CSPSGRGQGTEDFF. CDR3 sequence (DNA): TGCAGTCCTAGCGGCAGGGGGCAGGGCACTGAAGATTTCTTT. The rearrangement links TRBV20-1 to TRBJ1-1, with 8 bases identical to TRBD1. CDR3 size: 14 residues. Germline CDR1 and CDR2: DFQATT and SNEGSKA (reference sequence).

Notes on this clonotype: A single base separates this from a much larger clone, so it may be a read error. The chain recombines TRBV5-4 with TRBJ2-7; maybe TRBD2 (5 bases). Trimming removed 3 bases at V and 6 bases at J, with 22 bases between. Germline CDR1 reads SGHNT; CDR2 reads YYREEE (reference sequence). The CDR3 runs to 16 residues. The CDR3 DNA reads as TGTGCCAGCAGCTGGGATAACGTCGGAGGATATCGCGAGCAGTACTTC. As protein: CASSWDNVGGYREQYF. The complete variable domain, with remaining parts taken from reference TRBV5-4 and TRBJ2-7, reads ETGVTQSPTHLIKTRGQQVTLRCSSQSGHNTVSWYQQALGQGPQFIFQYYREEENGRGNFPPRFSGLQFPNYSSELNVNALELDDSALYLCASSWDNVGGYREQYFGPGTRLTVT.

This clonotype was counted between two and nine times. The chain employs TRBV29-1 and TRBJ2-7; tentatively, D is TRBD2 (5 bases). Germline CDR1 and CDR2: SQVTM and ANQGSEA. The germline V and J ends were trimmed by 4 bases and 7 bases, with 11 bases remaining between them. This CDR3 is built from 11 residues. For the CDR3, the DNA is TGCAGCGTTGGCAGTGGAGGTGAGCAGTACTTC. It codes for CSVGSGGEQYF.

Points on this clonotype: Given the absence of the conserved phenylalanine or tryptophan at the CDR3 end, a read error is likely. The DNA is left out, because the CDR3 cannot be placed on it with certainty; the CDR3 is given as TCRdb lists it. This chain connects TRBV12-3 or TRBV12-4 to TRBJ2-1. The length of the CDR3 is 11 amino acids, counting both ends. CDR3 protein: CASRQGIVLFI.

As for this clonotype: The junction departs from germline at one end; a sequencing error may be responsible. The rearrangement uses TRBV4-2 and TRBJ2-1; 7 bases line up with TRBD2. Germline V gives CDR1 LGHNA, CDR2 YNFKEQ. The CDR3 spans 16 residues. DNA for the CDR3: TGTGGCAGCAGCCAAGAGCAAGGCGGGGGATTCAATGAGCAGTTCTTC. Protein: CGSSQEQGGGFNEQFF.

There are a few counts of this clonotype. One end of the junction does not line up with germline, which may come from a read error. J is TRBJ2-2 and V is TRBV11-1; D assignment may be TRBD1 or TRBD2 (5 bases each). The CDR3 length is 14 residues. The germline V gene encodes CDR1 SGHAT and CDR2 FQDESV (reference sequence). CDR3 residues: CVSSFNKGRGELFF. The CDR3 bases are TGTGTCAGCAGCTTTAACAAGGGGAGAGGGGAGCTGTTTTTT.

J is TRBJ1-2 and V is TRBV18, with 8 bases that match TRBD1. Germline CDR1 reads KGHSH; CDR2 reads LQKENI. CDR3 size: 15 residues. After removal of 2 bases from V and 4 bases from J, the junction contained 6 bases not matched to a gene. In DNA form, the CDR3 reads TGTGCCAGCTCACCAGGACAGGGTTTATCCTATGGCTACACCTTC. This sequence encodes CASSPGQGLSYGYTF.

The V and J genes are TRBV7-9 and TRBJ1-6; TRBD1 aligns across 8 bases. The CDR3 totals 15 residues. V lost 5 bases to trimming and J lost 9 bases; unmatched junction nucleotides: 9. Germline assignment: CDR1 SEHNR and CDR2 FQNEAQ (reference sequence). CDR3 DNA: TGTGCCAGCAGCCCCGGAACAGGGGGGAGTTCACCCCTCCACTTT. Its protein is CASSPGTGGSSPLHF.

As regards this clonotype: A much more abundant neighbour one base away suggests this may be a read error. This chain uses TRBV12-3 or TRBV12-4 with TRBJ2-6; D may correspond to TRBD1 or TRBD2 (6 bases each). CDR3 size: 17 residues. This CDR3 is CASSEPQGRTGVNVLTF. The CDR3 nucleotides read TGTGCCAGCAGTGAACCTCAGGGGAGGACTGGGGTCAACGTCCTGACTTTC.

The chain has TRBV6-5 and TRBJ2-3, with TRBD1 identical over 10 bases. V shed 6 bases and J 5 bases; nucleotides not matched to a gene: 8. The CDR3 extends over 15 amino acids. Germline V gives CDR1 MNHEY, CDR2 SVGAGI. CDR3 residues: CASRKTGGAGDTQYF. For the CDR3, the DNA is TGTGCCAGCAGGAAGACAGGGGGCGCAGGAGATACGCAGTATTTT.

Comments on this clonotype: The junction does not match germline at one end; this may be a read error. V is TRBV10-3 and J is TRBJ2-1; tentatively, D is TRBD1 or TRBD2 (5 bases each). There are 16 residues in the CDR3. The germline V gene has CDR1 ENHRY and CDR2 SYGVKD. The CDR3 DNA reads as TGTGACATCAGTCCTACCAGCGGCAGGGAGAACAATGAGCTGTTCTTC. Translation: CDISPTSGRENNELFF.

Of note for this clonotype: At one end the junction does not follow the germline gene, possibly because of a read error. Here the CDR3 reads CSAGTISFEQYF. The CDR3 region has the DNA TGCAGCGCCGGGACAATTTCCTTCGAGCAGTACTTC. The gene calls are TRBV29-1 and TRBJ2-7; weak D call: TRBD1 (6 bases). Germline lookup yields CDR1 SQVTM and CDR2 ANQGSEA. CDR3 length equals 12 residues.

As regards this clonotype: The junction shows a germline mismatch at one end, possibly a read error. This rearrangement joins TRBV11-2 to TRBJ1-1; D call uncertain. The germline V gene has CDR1 SGHAT and CDR2 FQNNGV. The CDR3 runs to 12 residues. CDR3 in amino acids: CASSCGRTEAFF. CDR3 coding DNA: TGTGCCAGTAGCTGTGGTCGAACTGAAGCTTTCTTC.

On this clonotype itself: The junction shows a germline mismatch at one end, possibly a read error. V gene TRBV4-2 combines with J gene TRBJ2-1; TRBD2 matches at 7 bases. Germline assignment: CDR1 LGHNA and CDR2 YNFKEQ. CDR3 length equals 16 residues. In DNA form, the CDR3 reads TGTGCCAGCAGCCAAGAGCAACGCGGGGGATTCAATGAACAGTTCTTC. Its protein is CASSQEQRGGFNEQFF.

A remark on this clonotype: A junction end diverges from the germline sequence, so it may reflect a read error. The chain employs TRBV6-5 and TRBJ1-6, with TRBD1 as a possible D gene (6 bases). Germline V gene data show CDR1 as MNHEY and CDR2 as SVGAGI. The CDR3 extends over 14 amino acids. The CDR3 DNA is TGTGCCAGTTCCTTGACAGGAGAAAATTCGCCCCTCCACTTT. This translates into CASSLTGENSPLHF.

Note on this clonotype: The conserved phenylalanine or tryptophan is not found at the CDR3 terminus, so this likely reflects a read error. V gene TRBV10-3 combines with J gene TRBJ2-5; possibly TRBD2 for D (6 bases). V was clipped by 6 bases and J by 2 bases, with 13 bases between them. The CDR3 is made up of 14 amino acids. Germline CDR1 and CDR2: ENHRY and SYGVKD. As DNA, the CDR3 is TGTGCCATCAGGTCCGGCGGGGAGCAAGAGACCCAGTACTTA. Amino acid sequence: CAIRSGGEQETQYL.

A word on this clonotype: The conserved phenylalanine or tryptophan is not found at the CDR3 terminus, so this likely reflects a read error. The rearrangement uses TRBV7-8 and TRBJ2-2; 12 bases are shared with TRBD1. V lost 2 bases to trimming and J lost 7 bases; unmatched junction nucleotides: 8. Per the germline V gene, CDR1 is SGHVS and CDR2 is FQNEAQ. This CDR3 has 17 residues. CDR3: CASSLNRDRGLFGELFI. The CDR3 nucleotides read TGTGCCAGCAGCTTAAACCGGGACAGGGGGCTTTTCGGGGAGCTGTTTATT.

Remarks on this clonotype: A read error may produce the germline difference seen at one junction end. This chain connects TRBV20-1 to TRBJ2-2; TRBD2 matches 7 bases. CDR1 and CDR2 (germline): DFQATT, SNEGSKA (reference sequence). The CDR3 is 14 residues long. For the CDR3, the DNA is TGCAGTGCTAGTAAGGGACTATACACCGGGGAGCCGTTTTTT. Protein product: CSASKGLYTGEPFF.

This clonotype was detected only a few times. The CDR3, as DNA: TGCGCCAGCGCCTGGGGCAGCCTTAGCACAGATACGCAGTATTTT. It yields the protein CASAWGSLSTDTQYF. The chain employs TRBV5-1 and TRBJ2-3; TRBD1 is a possible D gene (5 bases). The germline V gene encodes CDR1 SGHRS and CDR2 YFSETQ. The CDR3 is 15 amino acids. V lost 7 bases and J 0 bases, leaving 15 bases between the germline ends.

The chain combines TRBV4-1 with TRBJ2-7; TRBD2 aligns across 7 bases. Trimming at V came to 8 bases and at J to 7 bases, leaving 17 bases not matched to a gene. Germline CDR1 is MGHRA and CDR2 is YSYEKL. The CDR3 is 15 amino acids. The CDR3 sequence is CASCQDAGAPREQYF. For the CDR3, the DNA is TGCGCCAGCTGTCAAGATGCGGGAGCCCCTCGAGAGCAGTACTTC.

This clonotype appeared many times. The rearrangement joins TRBV6-1 to TRBJ1-5; D gene unclear. The V gene lost 8 bases and the J gene lost 5 bases, with 13 bases spanning the gap. Germline V lookup: CDR1 MNHNS, CDR2 SASEGT. This CDR3 has 13 amino acids. The CDR3 loop reads CASAVWAYQPQHF. The DNA of the CDR3 is TGTGCCAGCGCCGTTTGGGCCTATCAGCCCCAGCATTTT.

The V call is TRBV6-5, the J call TRBJ2-2, with TRBD2 identical over 7 bases. CDR3 length: 13 residues. The V gene's germline CDR1 is MNHEY and CDR2 SVGAGI. The V and J ends lost 4 bases and 11 bases, in that order; junction bases with no gene match: 7. The CDR3 sequence: CASSWGGTCELFF. CDR3 DNA: TGTGCCAGCAGTTGGGGAGGGACCTGTGAGCTGTTTTTT.

This clonotype appeared a few times. A much larger clonotype is one base distant, so this may be a read error. No conserved phenylalanine or tryptophan is present at the end of the CDR3, so a read error is the likely explanation. This chain's CDR3 is CASRGAAESGANVLTI. The CDR3 coding sequence is TGTGCCAGCAGGGGAGCGGCTGAATCTGGGGCCAACGTCCTGACTATC. The gene calls are TRBV6-6 and TRBJ2-6; TRBD2 might be the D (5 bases). Trimming left V 6 bases short and J 1 base short, with 13 bases between. The CDR3 extends over 16 amino acids. Per the germline V gene, CDR1 is MNHNY and CDR2 is SVGAGI (reference sequence).

This clonotype came up a few times. A read error is possible here, since a much larger clone lies one base away. The chain recombines TRBV12-3 or TRBV12-4 with TRBJ1-2, with a weak D call TRBD1 (5 bases). This CDR3 region has 15 residues. The V gene lost 5 bases and the J gene lost 4 bases, with 17 bases spanning the gap. In DNA, the CDR3 is TGTGCCAGCAGTCCGAGATACAGGAGTACCTATGGCTACACCTTC. This gives the protein CASSPRYRSTYGYTF.